This T cell receptor beta chain was sequenced for a study of blood T cell repertoires in COVID-19. Across the study: Material from acute and convalescent COVID-19 was sourced from the United States, Italy and Spain. The analysed material was cDNA or gDNA that came from T cells, B-cell-depleted T cells, or PBMCs.

Concerning this clone itself: The same CDR3 is also encoded by other DNA sequences in this sample.

The V end was cut by 0 bases, the J end by 5 bases, with 10 bases between. Germline lookup yields CDR1 MNHEY and CDR2 SVGAGI. The CDR3 is 14 residues long. Original methodology: Reference gene primer amplification yielded estimated nucleated cell counts. Some clones are missing from TCRdb's copy, which holds only in-frame ones; the method was immunoSEQ multiplex PCR. The V and J calls and clone size were taken over from that table, and D and trimming were inferred from the DNA. This sample yields 150,000 to 200,000 clones, of which about 85% are seen a single time; about 6.5% belongs to the top ten. It was during active infection that Seattle patients were enrolled and then longitudinally followed.

Input material: peripheral blood. The V gene is TRBV6-5, the J gene TRBJ2-5; tentative D call: TRBD2 (6 bases). This clonotype originated in a woman between 35 and 50 years old with COVID-19, enrolled during active disease. DNA for the CDR3: TGTGCCAGCAGTTACTCCGGGGGTGAGGAGACCCAGTACTTC. Amino acids: CASSYSGGEETQYF.